Each of the 7 T cell receptor beta chains below was sequenced from the same sample in a study of blood T cell repertoires in COVID-19. Assay: immunoSEQ multiplex PCR; the TCRdb copy retains only in-frame clones and omits some. Among more than 130,000 clones listed, 70% to 85% were seen once. The sample comprised peripheral blood. These receptors were taken from a woman aged 80 or over in a cohort sampled during active or convalescent COVID-19.

This clone was detected only a few times. The chain employs TRBV28 and TRBJ1-1; D may be TRBD1 (6 bases). V was clipped by 5 bases and J by 2 bases, with 15 bases between them. The CDR3 runs to 15 residues. CDR1 and CDR2 (germline): MDHEN, SYDVKM. The CDR3 DNA reads as TGTGCCAGCAGTCCGAAGACAGGATTAAACACTGAAGCTTTCTTT. This gives the protein CASSPKTGLNTEAFF.

The chain has TRBV11-2 and TRBJ2-7; 12 nucleotides agree with TRBD1. The CDR3 runs 15 residues. CDR1 SGHAT and CDR2 FQNNGV come from the germline V gene. V lost 5 bases and J lost 2; bases outside the gene matches: 4. The CDR3 region is CASSPGQGAPYEQYF. CDR3 sequence (DNA): TGTGCCAGCAGCCCGGGACAGGGGGCCCCCTACGAGCAGTACTTC.

The chain recombines TRBV2 with TRBJ2-3, with D maybe TRBD1 (5 bases). The CDR3 spans 15 residues. The germline gives CDR1 SNHLY, CDR2 FYNNEI. The V gene lost 6 bases and the J gene lost 1 base, with 14 bases spanning the gap. The CDR3 bases are TGTGCCAGCAGCCAGACAGTGGACCGCACAGATACGCAGTATTTT. Its translation is CASSQTVDRTDTQYF.

The V gene is TRBV9, the J gene TRBJ2-1; 7 bases align to TRBD1. With V trimmed by 1 base and J by 4 bases, 2 bases remained unmatched. The CDR3 is made up of 14 amino acids. Germline V CDR1 and CDR2: SGDLS, YYNGEE. In DNA form, the CDR3 reads TGTGCCAGCAGCGTAAGACAGGGATACAATGAGCAGTTCTTC. Translated: CASSVRQGYNEQFF.

The chain recombines TRBV7-6 with TRBJ2-1; 12 positions match TRBD2. Looked up from germline, CDR1 is SGHVS and CDR2 is FNYEAQ. Trimming cost V 5 bases and J 10 bases; bases outside gene matches: 9. The CDR3 consists of 15 residues. CDR3 region: CASSTSSGGAREQFF. For the CDR3, the DNA is TGTGCCAGCAGCACCTCTAGCGGGGGGGCCAGAGAGCAGTTCTTC.

The gene calls are TRBV5-1 and TRBJ1-3; D might be TRBD1 (5 bases). Germline lookup yields CDR1 SGHRS and CDR2 YFSETQ. V lost 1 base and J 0 bases, leaving 14 bases between the germline ends. The CDR3 runs 17 residues. For the CDR3, the DNA is TGCGCCAGCAGCTTGACAGGAAGGGCGAACTCTGGAAACACCATATATTTT. Protein sequence: CASSLTGRANSGNTIYF.

The rearrangement joins TRBV28 to TRBJ2-5, with D possibly TRBD1 on 6 matching bases. The CDR3 loop spans 15 amino acids. Trimming took off 6 bases at V and 4 bases at J, with 18 bases between the two ends. Per the germline V gene, CDR1 is MDHEN and CDR2 is SYDVKM. In nucleotides, the CDR3 is TGTGCCAGCAGATCGAAACGTGGGGGCCCAGAGACCCAGTACTTC. It encodes CASRSKRGGPETQYF.